A single sample gave rise to the 16 T cell receptor beta chains below, sequenced in a study of T cells in Graves' hyperthyroidism and ophthalmopathy. Template material for amplifying TCR beta CDR3 regions consisted of RNA transcripts. First-round RT-PCR with HTBI primers amplified the TCR CDR3 region. In TCRdb, the multiplex PCR reads were re-called with MiXCR into one record per CDR3 protein. The table has about 380,000 distinct CDR3 sequences, approximately 15% seen once; the top ten hold 11%. The sequenced sample consisted of blood. Receptor source: an older woman with Graves' hyperthyroidism.

Ten or more counts support this clonotype. The chain couples TRBV5-1 to TRBJ1-1, with D uncertain. The V gene's germline CDR1 is SGHRS and CDR2 YFSETQ. The CDR3 is made up of 15 amino acids. Trimming shortened V by 0 bases and J by 2 bases, and 11 bases separated the two germline ends. The CDR3 region has the DNA TGCGCCAGCAGCTTGGCCTCCGGCTCAAACACTGAAGCTTTCTTT. Protein product: CASSLASGSNTEAFF.

In regard to this clonotype: An end of the junction differs from the germline gene, which may be a read error. The rearrangement joins TRBV29-1 to TRBJ2-1, with TRBD2 identical over 11 bases. The CDR3 loop spans 15 amino acids. Looked up from germline, CDR1 is SQVTM and CDR2 is ANQGSEA. The CDR3 DNA reads TGCAGCGTCGCAAAACTAGCGGGAGCCCTGAATGGGCAGTTCTTC. Its translation is CSVAKLAGALNGQFF.

This clonotype appeared many times. CDR3 nucleotides: TGTGCCAGCAAAGACAGGGCGGGCGGAAACACCATATATTTT. Translated, it gives CASKDRAGGNTIYF. The V gene is TRBV12-3 or TRBV12-4, the J gene TRBJ1-3, with TRBD1 matching over 7 bases. Unmatched junction bases numbered 7, after V lost 7 bases and J lost 4 bases. The CDR3 runs to 14 residues.

With respect to this clonotype: A much bigger clone sits one base away, suggesting this may be a read error. V and J are TRBV6-1 and TRBJ2-7; tentatively, D is TRBD1 (6 bases). CDR1 MNHNS and CDR2 SASEGT come from the germline V gene. This CDR3 contains 16 residues. This CDR3 is CASSRTGLGNYYERYF. The DNA of the CDR3 is TGTGCCAGCAGTCGTACAGGGTTGGGGAACTACTACGAGCGGTACTTC.

This clonotype has at least ten counts. The chain joins TRBV27 to TRBJ2-1; 10 bases map to TRBD2. This CDR3 is 15 amino acids long. Germline CDR1 and CDR2: MNHEY and SMNVEV (reference sequence). Trimming took 1 base from V and 5 from J; bases not matched to a gene: 2. The CDR3 DNA reads TGTGCCAGCAGTTTATATGGGACTAGCGACAATGAGCAGTTCTTC. Its translation: CASSLYGTSDNEQFF.

This clonotype has only a few counts. This chain connects TRBV5-4 to TRBJ2-3, with D maybe TRBD2 (6 bases). The CDR3 has 17 amino acids. Trimming left V 3 bases short and J 6 bases short, with 23 bases between. The germline CDR1 and CDR2 sequences are SGHNT and YYREEE (reference sequence). CDR3 bases: TGTGCCAGCAGCTCACACCAGGCGGGAAGGGGCGGGGATACGCAGTATTTT. This encodes CASSSHQAGRGGDTQYF.

This clonotype was found many times. This chain joins TRBV6-6 and TRBJ1-1; possibly TRBD1 for D (5 bases). Between the trimmed V and J ends, which lost 0 bases and 2 bases, there was a span of 10 bases. Per the germline V gene, CDR1 is MNHNY and CDR2 is SVGAGI (reference sequence). The CDR3 sequence is 15 residues long. DNA of the CDR3: TGTGCCAGCAGTTACTCGCGGACACCCAACACTGAAGCTTTCTTT. Amino acids: CASSYSRTPNTEAFF.

This clonotype was counted at least ten times. The chain uses TRBV11-2 and TRBJ2-1; D is unresolved. Looked up from germline, CDR1 is SGHAT and CDR2 is FQNNGV. Trimming cost V 4 bases and J 5 bases, with 6 bases left between them. The CDR3 is 12 residues long. CDR3 amino acids: CASSSLHNEQFF. The DNA of the CDR3 is TGTGCCAGCAGCTCGTTACACAATGAGCAGTTCTTC.

The sample holds a few counts of this clonotype. This may come from a read error, since a much larger clone is one base off. The rearrangement uses TRBV27 and TRBJ2-7; 11 nucleotides line up with TRBD2. The CDR3 contains 15 residues. Germline V CDR1 and CDR2: MNHEY, SMNVEV (reference sequence). The CDR3 is CAGSLSGLAVYEQYF. The CDR3 region has the DNA TGTGCCGGCAGTTTATCGGGACTAGCGGTTTACGAGCAGTACTTC.

This clonotype appeared many times. The J gene is TRBJ2-7, the V gene TRBV28; 10 bases are a match to TRBD2. Germline V lookup: CDR1 MDHEN, CDR2 SYDVKM. CDR3 length: 15 amino acids. V was pared by 6 bases and J by 4 bases, with 9 bases of the junction left unmatched. The CDR3 protein is CASSLAGGLIYEQYF. The DNA of the CDR3 is TGTGCCAGCAGCTTAGCGGGAGGCCTAATATACGAGCAGTACTTC.

This clonotype was observed many times. V is TRBV6-1 and J is TRBJ2-7; either TRBD1 or TRBD2 may fit D (5 bases each). Germline assignment: CDR1 MNHNS and CDR2 SASEGT. With 2 bases removed from V and 5 bases from J, the gap between germline ends came to 13 bases. The CDR3 sequence is 14 residues long. CDR3 bases: TGTGCCAGCAGTGAAATAGGGGAGATTGACGAGCAGTACTTC. This translates into CASSEIGEIDEQYF.

Worth noting for this clonotype: The CDR3 carries no conserved terminal phenylalanine or tryptophan, so it likely arises from a read error. This chain joins TRBV2 and TRBJ2-1; D not certain. CDR3 size: 15 residues. V was trimmed by 6 bases and J by 2 bases, leaving 14 bases between them. The germline gives CDR1 SNHLY, CDR2 FYNNEI. DNA for the CDR3: TGTGCCAGCAGACGGACCCCGGGCCCCTACAATGAGCAGTTCCTC. Protein product: CASRRTPGPYNEQFL.

This sequence joins TRBV20-1 and TRBJ2-1; 9 bases line up with TRBD2. Germline values: CDR1 DFQATT, CDR2 SNEGSKA (reference sequence). The J segment lost 7 bases and the V segment lost 0 bases, leaving 7 bases of the junction unmatched. This CDR3 region has 15 residues. The chain's CDR3 is CSARETLAGPNEQFF. CDR3 DNA sequence: TGCAGTGCTAGAGAGACGCTAGCGGGACCAAATGAGCAGTTCTTC.

The table lists this clonotype with many counts. V is TRBV12-3 or TRBV12-4 and J is TRBJ2-1; 10 bases match TRBD2. V shed 6 bases, J shed 0 bases, and the junction held 2 bases outside the gene matches. CDR3 length: 15 amino acids. As DNA, the CDR3 is TGTGCCAGCAGCCTAGCGGGAGCCTCCTACAATGAGCAGTTCTTC. Translation gives CASSLAGASYNEQFF.

V and J are TRBV29-1 and TRBJ1-2; TRBD1 is a possible D gene (5 bases). The CDR3 runs to 12 residues. Trimming shortened V by 8 bases and J by 8 bases, and 18 bases separated the two germline ends. CDR1 is SQVTM and CDR2 is ANQGSEA in the germline V gene. CDR3 sequence: CSHEALGEGYTF. DNA for the CDR3: TGCAGCCACGAGGCTCTAGGGGAGGGCTACACCTTC.

This clonotype has a count of ten or more. The chain uses TRBV20-1 and TRBJ2-1, with D possibly TRBD2 on 6 matching bases. The CDR3 consists of 12 residues. V lost 6 bases, J lost 4 bases, and 10 bases lay in between. Germline V gene lookup returns CDR1 DFQATT and CDR2 SNEGSKA (reference sequence). CDR3 in amino acids: CSAEGAYNEQFF. CDR3 DNA: TGCAGTGCGGAGGGCGCATACAATGAGCAGTTCTTC.